The clone carrying this T cell receptor beta chain has ten or more counts. Its antigen is currently unknown. The CDR3 spans 14 residues. V was pared by 5 bases and J by 8 bases, with 12 bases of the junction left unmatched. CDR1 is GTSNPN, CDR2 SVGIG, per germline (reference sequence). RNA transcripts yielded amplified TCR beta CDR3 regions. Primed by the HTBI set, a first-round RT-PCR was run on the TCR CDR3. One entry per CDR3 protein results from TCRdb running MiXCR on the multiplex PCR reads. The table shows 640,000 or so distinct CDR3 sequences, with 14% occurring only once. This entry comes from a study of T cells in Graves' hyperthyroidism and ophthalmopathy. The overall study: Peripheral blood was collected at initial diagnosis, before any treatment. Regarding the study as a whole: Blood also contained most expanded thyroid clonotypes above 0.001.

Diagnoses were made from clinical symptoms, serum measures (thyroxine and TRAb), thyroid ultrasound and orbital computed tomography. The sequence derives from a woman aged 18 to 35 with Graves' ophthalmopathy. The source material was blood. The chain employs TRBV30 and TRBJ2-1, with 7 positions matching TRBD1. The CDR3, as DNA: TGTGCCTGGGAGGCAGGGACAGTTGAGCATGAGCAGTTCTTC. Protein: CAWEAGTVEHEQFF.